A selection of T cell receptor beta chains follows, all from one sample in a study of vaccination and CD4 T cells after COVID-19. TCRdb ran MiXCR on the PCR reads and lists one entry per CDR3 protein. The sample holds roughly 31,000 distinct CDR3 sequences; about 50% are singletons and the top ten take 5.8%. The source was CD4+ T cells from blood, collected about 7 months after SARS-CoV-2 vaccination. These receptor sequences come from a human donor who had recovered from COVID-19. The CDR3 runs from the conserved cysteine through the conserved F or W.

v_gene: TRBV7-3
j_gene: TRBJ1-1
CDR3aa: CASSPSAVLNTEAFF

v_gene: TRBV20-1
j_gene: TRBJ2-7
CDR3aa: CSASQGAGAGGGGQYF

v_gene: TRBV7-3
j_gene: TRBJ2-2
CDR3aa: CASSLGLAANTGELFF

v_gene: TRBV7-2
j_gene: TRBJ2-1
CDR3aa: CASSLGTGARTYNEQFF

v_gene: TRBV27
j_gene: TRBJ1-5
CDR3aa: CASSPLTDQRQGANQPQHF

v_gene: TRBV4-1
j_gene: TRBJ2-5
CDR3aa: CASSQGSGRAGETQYF

v_gene: TRBV12-3/TRBV12-4
j_gene: TRBJ1-6
CDR3aa: CASSHSNSPLHF

v_gene: TRBV6-1
j_gene: TRBJ2-4
CDR3aa: CASSEKFGTGSDIQYF

v_gene: TRBV18
j_gene: TRBJ2-5
CDR3aa: CASSPAAPQETQYF

v_gene: TRBV25-1
j_gene: TRBJ1-1
CDR3aa: CASSDVPSTTEAFF

v_gene: TRBV6-4
j_gene: TRBJ1-5
CDR3aa: CASSDGTGGQPQHF

v_gene: TRBV20-1
j_gene: TRBJ2-7
CDR3aa: CSANDRRAEYGEQYF

v_gene: TRBV12-3/TRBV12-4
j_gene: TRBJ1-1
CDR3aa: CASSSGLALNTEAFF

v_gene: TRBV23-1
j_gene: TRBJ2-2
CDR3aa: CASSQISDRANTGELFF

v_gene: TRBV10-3
j_gene: TRBJ2-1
CDR3aa: CAISGTSGKNEQFF

v_gene: TRBV20-1
j_gene: TRBJ2-3
CDR3aa: CSARKWGTDTQYF

v_gene: TRBV6-1
j_gene: TRBJ2-7
CDR3aa: CASSRIRGAYEQYF

v_gene: TRBV4-1
j_gene: TRBJ2-3
CDR3aa: CASSHGAGGSDTQYF

v_gene: TRBV20-1
j_gene: TRBJ2-1
CDR3aa: CSARVASGNNEQFF

v_gene: TRBV6-4
j_gene: TRBJ2-2
CDR3aa: CASSDTNTGELFF

v_gene: TRBV27
j_gene: TRBJ2-2
CDR3aa: CASSLDRGDTGELFF

v_gene: TRBV19
j_gene: TRBJ1-1
CDR3aa: CASSTGDRGRAFF

v_gene: TRBV24-1
j_gene: TRBJ1-2
CDR3aa: CATSDLLPGQGFRYTF

v_gene: TRBV6-1
j_gene: TRBJ2-5
CDR3aa: CASSRDTDETQYF

v_gene: TRBV12-3/TRBV12-4
j_gene: TRBJ2-3
CDR3aa: CASTETGITDTQYF

v_gene: TRBV20-1
j_gene: TRBJ2-7
CDR3aa: CSARKGLADEQYF

v_gene: TRBV7-2
j_gene: TRBJ2-3
CDR3aa: CASSYRVNQRGTQYF

v_gene: TRBV20-1
j_gene: TRBJ1-6
CDR3aa: CSASVTPNSPLHF

v_gene: TRBV19
j_gene: TRBJ2-3
CDR3aa: CASSIDNLPTQYF

v_gene: TRBV27
j_gene: TRBJ1-5
CDR3aa: CASRVDLSSNQPQHF

v_gene: TRBV2
j_gene: TRBJ1-5
CDR3aa: CASSVPGQGNPEEGQPQHF

v_gene: TRBV19
j_gene: TRBJ2-3
CDR3aa: CASARGDRGVADTQYF

v_gene: TRBV19
j_gene: TRBJ1-1
CDR3aa: CASSWTGHEAFF

v_gene: TRBV5-1
j_gene: TRBJ2-5
CDR3aa: CASRNPGQSGETQYF

v_gene: TRBV20-1
j_gene: TRBJ2-7
CDR3aa: CSARGTAYEQYF

v_gene: TRBV6-1
j_gene: TRBJ2-7
CDR3aa: CASRHAEQYF

v_gene: TRBV6-1
j_gene: TRBJ2-7
CDR3aa: CASSEVWRRLNYEQYF

v_gene: TRBV20-1
j_gene: TRBJ1-5
CDR3aa: CSAISGIEYSNQPQHF

v_gene: TRBV20-1
j_gene: TRBJ2-7
CDR3aa: CSAEDRRREVEQYF

v_gene: TRBV20-1
j_gene: TRBJ2-7
CDR3aa: CSASGQGIGEQYF

v_gene: TRBV7-6
j_gene: TRBJ2-7
CDR3aa: CASSLVPGPYEQYF

v_gene: TRBV7-6
j_gene: TRBJ2-5
CDR3aa: CASSLAHGSQQETQYF

v_gene: TRBV20-1
j_gene: TRBJ1-1
CDR3aa: CSASNPTGGDTEAFF

v_gene: TRBV28
j_gene: TRBJ1-5
CDR3aa: CASRGGGMAQHF

v_gene: TRBV7-9
j_gene: TRBJ2-7
CDR3aa: CASSPEMGQGVNEQYF

v_gene: TRBV6-1
j_gene: TRBJ2-7
CDR3aa: CASRKQAVSYEQYF

v_gene: TRBV6-1
j_gene: TRBJ1-2
CDR3aa: CASRVRQGYGYTF

v_gene: TRBV11-3
j_gene: TRBJ2-2
CDR3aa: CASRRGQGGGELFF

v_gene: TRBV7-3
j_gene: TRBJ2-5
CDR3aa: CASSAGQGIEETQYF

v_gene: TRBV6-5
j_gene: TRBJ2-5
CDR3aa: CASSYRWGEGETQYF

v_gene: TRBV20-1
j_gene: TRBJ2-5
CDR3aa: CSAREDGSVQTQYF

v_gene: TRBV7-2
j_gene: TRBJ2-1
CDR3aa: CASSQGLAGSEQFF

v_gene: TRBV4-2
j_gene: TRBJ2-7
CDR3aa: CASSQGLAGSYEQYF

v_gene: TRBV10-3
j_gene: TRBJ2-1
CDR3aa: CAISRPLGREIYNEQFF